This T cell receptor beta chain was captured by sequencing in a study of blood T cell repertoires in COVID-19. Study summary: Sources were T cells, B-cell-depleted T cells, or PBMCs; the material itself was cDNA or gDNA.

Sequencing was performed with immunoSEQ multiplex PCR; in TCRdb, only in-frame clones are kept and a portion is missing. This sample has fewer than 50,000 clones, with 79% found just once. Sequences were obtained from peripheral blood. The source is a man between 65 and 85 years old with acute or convalescent COVID-19.

CDR3 DNA sequence: TGTGCCATCAGTGCGGTAGACAGGAACTATGGCTACACCTTC. It is translated as CAISAVDRNYGYTF. The chain links TRBV10-3 to TRBJ1-2; possible D gene TRBD1, 6 bases. This CDR3 has 14 amino acids. The germline V and J ends were trimmed by 4 bases and 2 bases, with 11 bases remaining between them. Looked up from germline, CDR1 is ENHRY and CDR2 is SYGVKD.